A selection of T cell receptor beta chains follows, all from one sample in a study of vaccination effects on CD4 cells after COVID-19. No antigen has been assigned to these receptors. Here immunoSEQ multiplex PCR was the method, and the copy in TCRdb shows in-frame clones only, minus some. The sample has approximately 44,000 clones, around three quarters seen once. This specimen was CD4+ T cells from PBMCs cultured with HCoV-NL63 spike peptides, taken before COVID-19 vaccination. These receptors all stem from a human donor who received a COVID-19 vaccine. Each CDR3 is given with its conserved first and last residue. The D gene is left open where the match is weak. Clone size is given for some rows only: seen once, a few or many times, or a class if the clone is expanded.

CDR3,DNA,size,J,V,D
CASSYSRYGGGYTF,TGTGCCAGCAGTTACTCGAGGTACGGGGGTGGCTACACCTTC,.,TRBJ1-2,TRBV6-5,.
CASSNRGGQETQYF,TGTGCCAGTAGTAATCGGGGGGGCCAAGAGACCCAGTACTTC,.,TRBJ2-5,TRBV19,TRBD2
CASTPPTGVGTEAFF,TGTGCCAGCACCCCTCCCACAGGGGTGGGCACTGAAGCTTTCTTT,.,TRBJ1-1,TRBV6-5,TRBD1
CASRLRDTANTEAFF,TGTGCCAGCAGACTTCGGGACACTGCGAACACTGAAGCTTTCTTT,few,TRBJ1-1,TRBV28,.
CASSPRTGEETQYF,TGTGCCAGCTCACCACGGACAGGAGAAGAGACCCAGTACTTC,.,TRBJ2-5,TRBV18,TRBD1
CASSVGGGTGTRNTGELFF,TGTGCCAGCAGCGTAGGGGGAGGGACAGGGACTAGGAACACCGGGGAGCTGTTTTTT,.,TRBJ2-2,TRBV9,.
CASSWTSGSYNEQFF,TGTGCCAGCAGCTGGACTAGCGGGAGCTACAATGAGCAGTTCTTC,.,TRBJ2-1,TRBV9,TRBD2
CAWSLGQGALAKNIQYF,TGTGCCTGGAGTTTGGGACAGGGGGCCCTAGCCAAAAACATTCAGTACTTC,once,TRBJ2-4,TRBV30,TRBD1
CATSDLTGGRGYTF,TGTGCCACCAGTGATTTAACAGGGGGCCGTGGCTACACCTTC,.,TRBJ1-2,TRBV24-1,TRBD1
CASRTSGGLPTDTQYF,TGTGCCAGCAGAACCAGCGGGGGGCTTCCCACAGATACGCAGTATTTT,.,TRBJ2-3,TRBV2,TRBD2
CASTAQREVLADTQYF,TGTGCCAGCACGGCCCAAAGAGAGGTTCTGGCAGATACGCAGTATTTT,.,TRBJ2-3,TRBV2,.
CASSSSGTYGYTF,TGTGCCAGCAGTTCTTCAGGGACCTATGGCTACACCTTC,.,TRBJ1-2,TRBV12-3/TRBV12-4,.
CASSLVSARTGELFF,TGTGCCAGCAGCTTAGTGTCTGCGCGAACCGGGGAGCTGTTTTTT,.,TRBJ2-2,TRBV11-2,.
CASSPRPGTGNQPQHF,TGTGCCAGCTCACCTCGTCCTGGCACAGGCAATCAGCCCCAGCATTTT,.,TRBJ1-5,TRBV18,.
CATSEPQGRAFF,TGTGCCACCAGTGAGCCTCAGGGTCGGGCGTTCTTC,.,TRBJ2-1,TRBV24-1,.
CAWSVGGIEAFF,TGTGCCTGGAGTGTCGGAGGGATTGAAGCTTTCTTT,.,TRBJ1-1,TRBV30,.
CASSGAGGIYNEQFF,TGCGCCAGCAGCGGGGCGGGGGGAATTTACAATGAGCAGTTCTTC,.,TRBJ2-1,TRBV5-1,TRBD2
CSASGDERAFF,TGCAGTGCTAGTGGGGACGAAAGAGCTTTCTTT,few,TRBJ1-1,TRBV20-1,.
CASSSLRTGFEYNEQFF,TGTGCCAGCAGCAGCCTACGGACAGGGTTTGAGTACAATGAGCAGTTCTTC,.,TRBJ2-1,TRBV21-1,.
CASSYGLAGNQETQYF,TGCGCCAGCAGCTACGGACTAGCGGGGAACCAAGAGACCCAGTACTTC,few,TRBJ2-5,TRBV5-1,TRBD2
CATSDLIAGGPNTQYF,TGTGCCACCAGTGATTTGATAGCGGGGGGGCCGAATACGCAGTATTTT,.,TRBJ2-3,TRBV24-1,TRBD2
CASSEDGVPNQPQHF,TGTGCCAGCAGTGAAGACGGGGTCCCCAATCAGCCCCAGCATTTT,.,TRBJ1-5,TRBV2,.
CASSHPVGGRNNEQFF,TGTGCCAGCAGCCACCCGGTGGGCGGGCGAAACAATGAGCAGTTCTTC,.,TRBJ2-1,TRBV7-3,.
CASSFISATGKAFF,TGTGCCAGCAGTTTTATCAGTGCGACAGGGAAAGCTTTCTTT,.,TRBJ1-1,TRBV28,TRBD1
CASSLPPTDTQYF,TGTGCCAGCAGCTTACCCCCCACAGATACGCAGTATTTT,.,TRBJ2-3,TRBV13,.
CASSSAQTGRETQYF,TGTGCCAGCAGTTCCGCCCAAACAGGGAGAGAGACCCAGTACTTC,.,TRBJ2-5,TRBV6-7,.
CASSAGLANVNEQFF,TGTGCCAGCAGCGCGGGACTAGCGAACGTCAATGAGCAGTTCTTC,.,TRBJ2-1,TRBV3-1/TRBV3-2,TRBD2
CASSFLMANYGYTF,TGTGCCAGCAGTTTTTTGATGGCCAACTATGGCTACACCTTC,.,TRBJ1-2,TRBV28,.
CASSQDRWASAGGAINGYTF,TGCGCCAGCAGCCAAGATCGTTGGGCTTCGGCAGGGGGCGCCATAAATGGCTACACCTTC,.,TRBJ1-2,TRBV4-3,TRBD1
CASSLPGQETQYF,TGTGCCAGCAGCTTACCGGGCCAAGAGACCCAGTACTTC,once,TRBJ2-5,TRBV5-4,.
CASSPGLAGGWETQYF,TGTGCCAGCAGCCCCGGACTAGCGGGGGGGTGGGAGACCCAGTACTTC,once,TRBJ2-5,TRBV5-4,TRBD2
CASKAGQPDTHNQPQHF,TGTGCCAGCAAAGCCGGACAGCCTGACACTCACAATCAGCCCCAGCATTTT,.,TRBJ1-5,TRBV21-1,.
CASSLKGTSGSNTGELFF,TGTGCCAGCAGCTTAAAGGGGACTAGCGGGTCGAACACCGGGGAGCTGTTTTTT,.,TRBJ2-2,TRBV7-2,TRBD2
CASSSQRGWLNTDTQYF,TGTGCCAGCAGCTCCCAAAGGGGGTGGCTAAACACAGATACGCAGTATTTT,.,TRBJ2-3,TRBV9,.
CAWSVLRTSGGAYNEQFF,TGTGCCTGGAGTGTACTCCGGACTAGCGGGGGGGCCTACAATGAGCAGTTCTTC,.,TRBJ2-1,TRBV30,TRBD2
CATSDRVSRNQPQHF,TGTGCCACCAGTGACAGGGTATCTCGGAATCAGCCCCAGCATTTT,.,TRBJ1-5,TRBV24-1,.
CASHPPGVLEKLFF,TGTGCCAGCCACCCCCCAGGGGTGTTGGAAAAACTGTTTTTT,few,TRBJ1-4,TRBV2,.
CASTFGTGGLGGELFF,TGTGCCAGCACCTTCGGGACAGGGGGCTTGGGCGGGGAGCTGTTTTTT,.,TRBJ2-2,TRBV3-1/TRBV3-2,TRBD1
CASSYARNTGELFF,TGTGCCAGCAGCTACGCTAGGAACACCGGGGAGCTGTTTTTT,few,TRBJ2-2,TRBV7-8,.
CASSGLAGTKDTQYF,TGTGCCAGCAGCGGACTAGCGGGGACAAAAGATACGCAGTATTTT,.,TRBJ2-3,TRBV2,TRBD2
CASSLRLAGADTQYF,TGTGCCAGCAGCTTAAGGCTAGCGGGGGCAGATACGCAGTATTTT,.,TRBJ2-3,TRBV7-2,TRBD2
CASSLKLQGGTEAFF,TGTGCCAGCAGCTTAAAGCTCCAGGGGGGCACTGAAGCTTTCTTT,.,TRBJ1-1,TRBV11-2,TRBD1
CASSSCLPQSGFF,TGTGCCAGCAGCTCGTGTTTACCCCAGTCGGGGTTCTTT,.,TRBJ1-1,TRBV7-9,.
CASTPRGPGIYGYTF,TGTGCCAGTACCCCGAGGGGACCAGGGATTTATGGCTACACCTTC,.,TRBJ1-2,TRBV19,.
CASSTTGARGYTF,TGTGCCAGCTCCACGACGGGGGCGCGAGGCTACACCTTC,.,TRBJ1-2,TRBV18,.
CASSWDRNTGELFF,TGTGCCAGCAGTTGGGACAGAAACACCGGGGAGCTGTTTTTT,few,TRBJ2-2,TRBV2,TRBD1
CASSPLAATNEKLFF,TGCGCCAGCAGCCCCCTCGCCGCAACTAATGAAAAACTGTTTTTT,once,TRBJ1-4,TRBV5-1,.
CASILLQGTQYF,TGTGCCAGCATCCTCCTCCAAGGCACCCAGTACTTC,few,TRBJ2-5,TRBV2,.
CASSARDSMNTEAFF,TGTGCCAGCAGCGCCCGGGACAGCATGAACACTGAAGCTTTCTTT,once,TRBJ1-1,TRBV7-9,TRBD1
CASSGLAGNDEQFF,TGCGCCAGCAGTGGGCTAGCGGGGAACGATGAGCAGTTCTTC,.,TRBJ2-1,TRBV5-1,TRBD2
CASSALARGVSYNEQFF,TGTGCCAGCAGCGCCCTTGCGAGGGGGGTATCCTACAATGAGCAGTTCTTC,.,TRBJ2-1,TRBV9,.
CASRGLYGRSADTQYF,TGCGCCAGCAGGGGGTTGTATGGCAGGAGCGCTGATACGCAGTATTTT,few,TRBJ2-3,TRBV10-2,.
CARSSELGGRNSPLHF,TGTGCCAGAAGCTCTGAACTAGGGGGCCGCAATTCACCCCTCCACTTT,once,TRBJ1-6,TRBV5-3,TRBD1
CASSMDRGFTQPQHF,TGTGCCAGTAGTATGGACAGGGGGTTTACTCAGCCCCAGCATTTT,.,TRBJ1-5,TRBV19,TRBD1